This section outlines one TCR beta chain sequence together with its context. Its antigen is not identified. The sample comes from a study of shared clonotypes between healthy human individuals. The team ran DNA from unsorted PBMCs on ten immunoSEQ deep assay plates for sequencing. Produced via immunoSEQ multiplex PCR; TCRdb's table is partial and in-frame only. Among about 600,000 clones, around three quarters were seen once, and the ten largest hold around 11%. Findings and caveats of the study: The authors expected sequencing depth to affect clonotype sharing among donors. What limited the represented genetic and exposure-history diversity was the small number of donors.

The CDR3 spans 15 residues. Losses at the gene ends were 4 bases for V and 0 bases for J; bases not matched to a gene: 3. The germline CDR1 and CDR2 sequences are WNHNN and SYGVQD (reference sequence). About 100 million PBMCs supplied genomic DNA for unsorted samples. The chain recombines TRBV10-1 with TRBJ2-7, with TRBD1 matching over 10 bases. The sequenced sample consisted of PBMCs. The source is a woman between 35 and 50 years old in good health. Some clones in this sample may be carry-over from other donors' samples. DNA for the CDR3: TGCGCCAGCAGTGGTCGGACAGGGGGCTCCTACGAGCAGTACTTC. It specifies CASSGRTGGSYEQYF.